The clone carrying this T cell receptor (beta chain) was detected a few times. Its antigen remains unidentified. The data derive from a study of T cells after yellow fever vaccination. Study outcomes and limitations: Of the clonotypes, a small share occurred in both CD4 and CD8 compartments. It was the secondary response that reached its peak faster, day 5 versus 15, but it was weaker.

Per the germline V gene, CDR1 is SGHRS and CDR2 is YFSETQ. The V end lost 4 bases, the J end lost 7 bases, and 14 bases lay between the germline ends. There are 14 residues in the CDR3. A 5'RACE template-switching step, the method used to make TCR cDNA, added a universal primer site and UMIs. TCRdb re-called the 5' RACE reads with MiXCR, one entry per CDR3 protein. The top ten hold approximately 16% of the sample, which has 300,000 to 450,000 distinct CDR3 sequences, roughly 8.4% seen once. The chain has TRBV5-1 and TRBJ1-4; D possibly corresponds to TRBD1 (5 bases). This clonotype originated in a man between 18 and 35 years old who received the YFV17D yellow fever vaccine. The sample here was PBMCs, taken about 41 days after the first yellow fever vaccination. CDR3 protein: CASSRDGSSEKLFF. In DNA form, the CDR3 reads TGCGCCAGCAGCAGGGACGGAAGTAGTGAAAAACTGTTTTTT.